The present T cell receptor (beta chain) was sequenced within a study of T cell responses to AZD1222 COVID-19 vaccine. Study observations and caveats: Only a handful of AZD1222 recipients were seropositive at baseline. An increase in Spike-specific TCR breadth and depth was observed after two AZD1222 doses. Repertoire sampling was restricted to post-peak T cell response timepoints. Clonal diversity may have been underestimated, and the donors were mostly white British, with more females than males.

Here immunoSEQ multiplex PCR was the method, and the copy in TCRdb shows in-frame clones only, minus some. The sample includes some 89,000 clones, around 90% of them seen just once. The germline V and J ends were trimmed by 0 bases and 7 bases, with 9 bases remaining between them. The CDR3 has 13 residues. Germline CDR1 reads SGHAT; CDR2 reads FQNNGV. With regard to this clone: Its antigen is unknown.

V is TRBV11-2 and J is TRBJ2-5, with D possibly TRBD2 on 6 matching bases. This TCR was recovered from an adult in good health. This specimen was peripheral blood, taken on day 0 of AZD1222 vaccination. The CDR3 DNA follows: TGTGCCAGCAGCTTAGACAGGGAGGCGACCCAGTACTTC. Translation gives CASSLDREATQYF.